This T cell receptor beta chain was found in a study of CD8+CD57+ T cells in acquired aplastic anemia. The CDR3 sequence is 16 residues long. The trim removed 2 bases at V and 3 bases at J, leaving 6 bases unmatched. Germline V gene sequence: CDR1 ENHRY, CDR2 SYGVKD. This clonotype was observed a few times. As yet, its antigen is unknown. Patients chosen for sequencing had shown CD8+CD57+ cell expansion by flow cytometry. Among the patients, all had severe acquired aplastic anemia. The study sampled blood from patients who had received no therapy. It was genomic DNA that served as the template for profiling TCR beta VDJ and CDR3. TCRdb reprocessed the reads with MiXCR, giving one entry per CDR3 protein. The table has more than 200,000 distinct CDR3 sequences, less than 60% seen once. Study findings and constraints: Patients and controls shared 25 to 30 CD8+ CDR3 sequences, highly expressed in patients.

Specimen: sorted CD4+, CD8+, or CD8+CD57+ T cells (not recorded which) from PBMCs. The sequence derives from a human donor with aplastic anemia. The chain has TRBV10-3 and TRBJ1-1, with 10 bases lining up with TRBD1. The CDR3 DNA sequence: TGTGCCATCAGTGAGGGTGACAGGGGGCGAGACACTGAAGCTTTCTTT. Translation gives CAISEGDRGRDTEAFF.